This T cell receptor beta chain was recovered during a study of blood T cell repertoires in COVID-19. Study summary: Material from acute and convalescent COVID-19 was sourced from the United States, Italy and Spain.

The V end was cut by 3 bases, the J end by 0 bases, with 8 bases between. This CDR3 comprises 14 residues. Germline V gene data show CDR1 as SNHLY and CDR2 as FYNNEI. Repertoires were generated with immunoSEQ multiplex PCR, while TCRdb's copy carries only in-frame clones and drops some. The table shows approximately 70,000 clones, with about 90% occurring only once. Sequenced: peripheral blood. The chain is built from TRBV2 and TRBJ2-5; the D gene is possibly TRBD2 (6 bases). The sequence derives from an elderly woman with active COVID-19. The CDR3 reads CASSDGGNQETQYF. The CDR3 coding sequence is TGTGCCAGCAGTGATGGAGGGAACCAAGAGACCCAGTACTTC.